This record looks at one T cell receptor beta chain sequence and its context. The antigen is undetermined. The germline V and J ends were trimmed by 6 bases and 2 bases, with 13 bases remaining between them. CDR3 size: 14 residues. Germline V gives CDR1 LNHDA, CDR2 SQIVND (reference sequence). The sample is drawn from a study of cytomegalovirus exposure and HLA in healthy donors. Looking at the study overall: Researchers previously reported finding 117 million unique TCR beta sequences from about 170 million T cells.

The primer mix had 60 Vbeta and 13 Jbeta primers. Generated by immunoSEQ multiplex PCR, the TCRdb table keeps only in-frame clones and is missing some. This sample has about 150,000 clones, with approximately 80% found just once. Study-wide results and caveats: Sequence variants that were highly shared formed a cluster that was likely a sequencing artifact. A later analysis linked fewer than 20,000 TCR beta sequences to HLA alleles at 0.05 false discovery rate. Researchers reported in a later analysis that common viral pathogens appeared linked to several top clusters.

What was sequenced was PBMCs. This TCR derives from a woman in her thirties or forties in good health and CMV-seropositive. The V gene is TRBV19, the J gene TRBJ2-5, with D maybe TRBD1 (6 bases). CDR3 DNA sequence: TGTGCCAGTAGCCGTACAGGGAAGCAAGAGACCCAGTACTTC. Residues: CASSRTGKQETQYF.